This TCR beta chain appears in the sequencing data of a study of T cells in Graves' hyperthyroidism and ophthalmopathy. Study as a whole: The blood sample was taken at first diagnosis, before treatment began.

Amplification of TCR beta CDR3 regions used RNA as the template. The TCR CDR3 was amplified in a first-round RT-PCR using the HTBI primer set. TCRdb redid the calling of the multiplex PCR reads with MiXCR, one entry per CDR3 protein. The sample consists of about 420,000 distinct CDR3 sequences, around 16% of them appearing once. Trimming removed 5 bases from V and 2 bases from J, with 13 bases in between. The germline V gene has CDR1 MDHEN and CDR2 SYDVKM. The CDR3 contains 14 residues. Points from the study as a whole: Ophthalmopathy and stable hyperthyroidism were separated by a 13 V-J model.

Comment on this clonotype: No antigen is known for it.

Sequences were obtained from blood. The V call is TRBV28, the J call TRBJ2-7; the D gene could be TRBD1 or TRBD2 (5 bases each). This clonotype originated in a woman between 18 and 30 years old with Graves' hyperthyroidism. CDR3 DNA sequence: TGTGCCAGCAGTGCTCCGGGACCAACCTACGAGCAGTACTTC. Its translation: CASSAPGPTYEQYF. Based on the CDR3 plus reference TRBV28 and TRBJ2-7, the full variable domain is DVKVTQSSRYLVKRTGEKVFLECVQDMDHENMFWYRQDPGLGLRLIYFSYDVKMKEKGDIPEGYSVSREKKERFSLILESASTNQTSMYLCASSAPGPTYEQYFGPGTRLTVT.